This paragraph reports one T cell receptor beta chain. Its antigen is still unknown. Assay: immunoSEQ multiplex PCR; the TCRdb copy retains only in-frame clones and omits some. The sample lists about 120,000 clones; 75% to 95% were seen once. J lost 6 bases, V lost 2 bases, and 3 bases had no gene match. The germline V gene has CDR1 KGHSH and CDR2 LQKENI. This CDR3 is built from 13 residues. This sample was taken from a study of T cell responses to AZD1222 COVID-19 vaccine. General study points: Donors were largely white British and mainly female; clonal diversity was possibly underestimated. Close to half of all spike-specific TCRs reportedly target regions of the variants that are unmutated. Regions 160-218 and 743-854 held dominance among vaccine-associated CD4 TCRs, which spanned spike.

This receptor was taken from an adult who received the MenACWY meningococcal vaccine as a control. This chain links TRBV18 with TRBJ2-7; the match to TRBD1 covers 8 bases. The sample consisted of peripheral blood, taken 28 days after the second dose of the MenACWY control vaccine. CDR3 sequence: CASSPGTGGEQYV. The CDR3 bases are TGTGCCAGCTCACCAGGGACAGGAGGCGAGCAGTACGTC.